This TCR beta chain was captured in a study of long-term antiretroviral therapy in people with HIV. Study-wide findings and caveats: Blood obtained between the mid-2000s and the late 2010s may reflect older ART regimens. HIV repertoires had narrower CDR3 length ranges than controls.

The ends were cut back, 3 bases at V and 3 bases at J, with 11 bases in the middle. Germline lookup yields CDR1 SGHAT and CDR2 FQNNGV. The CDR3 totals 15 residues. Survey level was the resolution at which the v3.0 immunoSEQ assay ran. Assay used: immunoSEQ multiplex PCR; TCRdb lists only in-frame clones, some missing. This sample has 24,000 or so clones, with over 80% found just once. To note about this clone: Antigen: not known.

The chain couples TRBV11-2 to TRBJ2-2, with D unresolved. This sample comprised unsorted PBMCs, obtained approximately 4.3 years after starting antiretroviral therapy. The clonotype originates from a man aged 30-40 years with HIV. The CDR3 DNA is TGTGCCAGCAGCTTGGCCCTAGGTGACACCGGGGAGCTGTTTTTT. Translated: CASSLALGDTGELFF.